One sample yielded the 5 T cell receptor beta chains listed below, sequenced in a study of beta chain features in type 1 diabetes. Reverse transcription of all isolated RNA meant that expressed TCRB transcripts were sequenced. Libraries were prepared by immunoSEQ multiplex PCR; TCRdb keeps only in-frame clonotypes and omits some of them. The data show about 350,000 clones, around 20% seen once. Input material: naive CD4+ T cells from blood. These receptors all come from a woman younger than 30 in good health.

This clone was seen more than once but under ten times. The rearrangement uses TRBV7-9 and TRBJ1-6; a possible D gene is TRBD1 (5 bases). CDR3 length equals 13 residues. Germline CDR1 reads SEHNR; CDR2 reads FQNEAQ (reference sequence). V lost 4 bases and J 7 bases, leaving 8 bases between the germline ends. Written as DNA, the CDR3 is TGTGCCAGCAGCTCCAGGGAAAATTCACCCCTCCACTTT. Its translation is CASSSRENSPLHF.

This clone appeared a few times. The chain has TRBV18 and TRBJ2-5; D gene ambiguous. This CDR3 is 13 amino acids long. Germline values: CDR1 KGHSH, CDR2 LQKENI. The germline V and J ends were trimmed by 4 bases and 5 bases, with 11 bases remaining between them. In DNA, the CDR3 is TGTGCCAGCTCACAATCCGACGGGGAGACCCAGTACTTC. Translating gives CASSQSDGETQYF.

This clone was observed a few times. This sequence joins TRBV7-2 and TRBJ2-3; tentatively, D is TRBD1 (5 bases). Trimming shortened V by 5 bases and J by 2 bases, and 11 bases separated the two germline ends. The length of the CDR3 is 14 residues. Germline V lookup: CDR1 SGHTA, CDR2 FQGNSA. CDR3 region: CASSPTVVTDTQYF. The CDR3, as DNA: TGTGCCAGCAGCCCGACAGTTGTCACAGATACGCAGTATTTT.

J is TRBJ2-5 and V is TRBV29-1; 8 bases match TRBD2. The CDR3 spans 11 residues. The V and J ends lost 5 bases and 4 bases, in that order; junction bases with no gene match: 0. Germline CDR1 and CDR2: SQVTM and ANQGSEA. CDR3 in amino acids: CSVRGGETQYF. The CDR3 coding sequence is TGCAGCGTTCGGGGGGGAGAGACCCAGTACTTC.

Only a few counts were recorded for this clone. The rearrangement joins TRBV9 to TRBJ2-3; TRBD1 matches at 7 bases. With V trimmed by 2 bases and J by 5 bases, 14 bases remained unmatched. This CDR3 contains 17 residues. Germline loops: CDR1 SGDLS, CDR2 YYNGEE. The CDR3 region is CASSVSRGSLDGDTQYF. The CDR3 DNA follows: TGTGCCAGCAGCGTTAGCAGGGGGAGCCTAGACGGAGATACGCAGTATTTT.